Shown below are 13 T cell receptor beta chains from a single sample sequenced in a study of blood T cell repertoires in COVID-19. Clones were read by immunoSEQ multiplex PCR, and TCRdb kept only the in-frame ones, dropping some. The sample has over 250,000 clones; 80% to 90% are singletons. The sample taken for sequencing was peripheral blood. These receptors all stem from a woman aged 40-49 years who had recovered from COVID-19.

This clone was seen only a few times. The CDR3: CASSYSSGTGGYEQYF. For the CDR3, the DNA is TGTGCCAGCAGTTACTCAAGTGGGACAGGGGGCTACGAGCAGTACTTC. The chain carries TRBV6-5 and TRBJ2-7; 11 bases line up with TRBD1. V trimming: 0 bases; J trimming: 3 bases; junction bases outside the gene matches: 4. Per the germline V gene, CDR1 is MNHEY and CDR2 is SVGAGI. This CDR3 has 16 residues.

The chain is built from TRBV11-3 and TRBJ2-1; the match to TRBD1 covers 8 bases. The CDR3 is 15 residues long. V shed 5 bases and J 7 bases; nucleotides not matched to a gene: 10. Germline CDR1 is SGHNT and CDR2 is YENEEA. CDR3 DNA: TGTGCCAGCAGCCAGCAGGACAGGGATCTAAATGAGCAGTTCTTC. Translated, it gives CASSQQDRDLNEQFF.

The rearrangement joins TRBV19 to TRBJ2-2, with D perhaps TRBD1 (6 bases). CDR1 is LNHDA, CDR2 SQIVND, per germline (reference sequence). V was cut by 9 bases and J by 7 bases, with 21 bases left in between. This CDR3 spans 15 amino acids. CDR3 DNA sequence: TGTGCCAGCCTCTTTCAGGGGCCAGTGGTCGGGGAGCTGTTTTTT. Translating gives CASLFQGPVVGELFF.

The rearrangement uses TRBV9 and TRBJ2-7; 7 nucleotides align to TRBD2. Germline assignment: CDR1 SGDLS and CDR2 YYNGEE. V lost 4 bases, J lost 3 bases, and 7 bases stayed unmatched. The CDR3 covers 14 residues. CDR3 DNA: TGTGCCAGCAGCCCCTGGGGGGGAATCTACGAGCAGTACTTC. Protein sequence: CASSPWGGIYEQYF.

The chain is built from TRBV7-9 and TRBJ2-7; 10 bases line up with TRBD2. CDR3 length: 15 residues. Per germline, CDR1 SEHNR and CDR2 FQNEAQ (reference sequence). V shed 6 bases and J 4 bases; nucleotides not matched to a gene: 9. In DNA form, the CDR3 reads TGTGCCAGCAGGGAAACTAGCGGGGAGTCTTACGAGCAGTACTTC. Protein sequence: CASRETSGESYEQYF.

The gene calls are TRBV19 and TRBJ1-6, with TRBD1 matching over 8 bases. There are 15 residues in the CDR3. The J segment lost 9 bases and the V segment lost 5 bases, leaving 9 bases of the junction unmatched. CDR1 is LNHDA, CDR2 SQIVND, per germline (reference sequence). This chain's CDR3 is CASSASGTGGSPLHF. The DNA for the CDR3 is TGTGCCAGTAGTGCTTCCGGGACAGGAGGTTCACCCCTCCACTTT.

The CDR3 loop reads CASSSQAIDSNYGYTF. In nucleotides, the CDR3 is TGTGCCAGCAGCTCCCAAGCTATCGACAGCAACTATGGCTACACCTTC. The rearrangement uses TRBV5-4 and TRBJ1-2; possibly TRBD1 for D (5 bases). The CDR3 extends over 16 amino acids. V lost 3 bases, J lost 2 bases, and 17 bases lay in between. Germline lookup yields CDR1 SGHNT and CDR2 YYREEE (reference sequence).

This clone has only one observation. The chain couples TRBV21-1 to TRBJ2-3; the listed D gene, TRBD1, was not tested against the DNA. TRBV21-1 is given as a pseudogene. This CDR3 is built from 17 residues. CDR3 loop: CASSKGKGAGLTDTQYF. Here the CDR3 DNA reads TGTGCCAGCAGCAAAGGAAAAGGGGCAGGCCTCACAGATACGCAGTATTTT.

V is TRBV4-3 and J is TRBJ1-1; TRBD1 agrees at 9 bases. Losses at the gene ends were 0 bases for V and 3 bases for J; bases not matched to a gene: 8. Looked up from germline, CDR1 is LGHNA and CDR2 is YSLEER. This CDR3 has 17 residues. The CDR3 DNA reads TGCGCCAGCAGCCAAGAGGCTACAGGGGGCTGGGACACTGAAGCTTTCTTT. This encodes CASSQEATGGWDTEAFF.

The V gene is TRBV19, the J gene TRBJ1-5, with 8 bases identical to TRBD1. The CDR3 loop spans 17 amino acids. The V segment lost 7 bases and the J segment 0 bases; nucleotides outside the gene matches: 11. Germline V gives CDR1 LNHDA, CDR2 SQIVND (reference sequence). The CDR3 DNA follows: TGTGCCAGTACCGGGACAGGCCATTTCTATAGCAATCAGCCCCAGCATTTT. It specifies CASTGTGHFYSNQPQHF.

V usage is TRBV11-2 and J usage is TRBJ2-5, with 8 bases identical to TRBD2. V shed 5 bases and J 3 bases; nucleotides not matched to a gene: 8. Looked up from germline, CDR1 is SGHAT and CDR2 is FQNNGV. CDR3 length: 15 residues. CDR3 nucleotide sequence: TGTGCCAGCAGCCCCGTAGCGGGGATGAAAGAGACCCAGTACTTC. Protein: CASSPVAGMKETQYF.

The table lists this clone with a few counts. The chain is built from TRBV6-1 and TRBJ1-5; D remains ambiguous. Trimming removed 2 bases at V and 1 base at J, with 6 bases between. Germline lookup yields CDR1 MNHNS and CDR2 SASEGT. The CDR3 has 14 residues. CDR3 residues: CASSELGSNQPQHF. CDR3 nucleotides: TGTGCCAGCAGTGAATTGGGCAGCAATCAGCCCCAGCATTTT.

V and J are TRBV27 and TRBJ1-1, with 7 bases that match TRBD1. CDR3 size: 14 residues. V was clipped by 5 bases and J by 5 bases; unmatched bases: 8. Germline values: CDR1 MNHEY, CDR2 SMNVEV (reference sequence). CDR3 bases: TGTGCCAGCAGTCCGACAGGGCAGGAGACTGAAGCTTTCTTT. This translates into CASSPTGQETEAFF.